Each of the 2 T cell receptor beta chains below was sequenced from the same sample in a study of cytomegalovirus exposure and HLA in healthy donors. Use of 60 Vbeta and 13 Jbeta primers characterized the PCR. Method: immunoSEQ multiplex PCR; TCRdb's copy keeps in-frame clones and lacks some. Of 140,000 to 150,000 clones listed, approximately 72% are singletons. The specimen was PBMCs. Receptors were obtained from a man aged 35 to 55 in good health and CMV-seronegative.

The chain couples TRBV6-1 to TRBJ1-4, with 8 bases identical to TRBD1. The CDR3 is 15 residues long. V shed 5 bases and J 1 base; nucleotides not matched to a gene: 3. From germline, CDR1 is MNHNS and CDR2 SASEGT. In DNA form, the CDR3 reads TGTGCCAGCAGTTCGACAGGGGTAACTAATGAAAAACTGTTTTTT. Translated, it gives CASSSTGVTNEKLFF.

In this sample, this clone turned up a few times. This rearrangement joins TRBV5-6 to TRBJ1-2; D unresolved. Germline V CDR1 and CDR2: SGHDT, YYEEEE. V was clipped by 2 bases and J by 3 bases, with 8 bases between them. CDR3 length equals 13 residues. DNA of the CDR3: TGTGCCAGCAGCTTAGGAGCGGACTATGGCTACACCTTC. Residues: CASSLGADYGYTF.